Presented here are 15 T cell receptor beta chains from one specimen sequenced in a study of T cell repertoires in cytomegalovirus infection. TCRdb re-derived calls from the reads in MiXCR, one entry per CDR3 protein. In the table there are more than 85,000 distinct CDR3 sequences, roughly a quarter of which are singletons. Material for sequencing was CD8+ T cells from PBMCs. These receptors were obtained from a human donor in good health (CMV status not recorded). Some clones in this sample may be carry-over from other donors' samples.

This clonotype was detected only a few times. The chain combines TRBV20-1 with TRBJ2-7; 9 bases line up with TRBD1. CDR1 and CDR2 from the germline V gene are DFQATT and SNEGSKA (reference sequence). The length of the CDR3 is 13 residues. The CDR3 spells CRTPGTGPYEQYF. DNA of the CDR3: TGCAGGACCCCCGGGACAGGGCCCTACGAGCAGTACTTC.

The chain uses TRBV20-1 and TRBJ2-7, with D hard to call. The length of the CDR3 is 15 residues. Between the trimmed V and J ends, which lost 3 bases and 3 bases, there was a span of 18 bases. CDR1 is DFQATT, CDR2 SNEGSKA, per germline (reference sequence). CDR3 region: CSASPTGSPRYEQYF. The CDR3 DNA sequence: TGCAGTGCTAGTCCTACCGGCAGTCCCCGCTACGAGCAGTACTTC.

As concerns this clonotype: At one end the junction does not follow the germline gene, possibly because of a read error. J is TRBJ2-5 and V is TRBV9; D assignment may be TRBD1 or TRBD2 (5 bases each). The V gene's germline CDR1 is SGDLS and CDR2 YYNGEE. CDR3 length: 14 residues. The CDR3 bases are TGTGCCCGCAGCCACCGGGACGATCAAGAGACCCAGTACTTC. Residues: CARSHRDDQETQYF.

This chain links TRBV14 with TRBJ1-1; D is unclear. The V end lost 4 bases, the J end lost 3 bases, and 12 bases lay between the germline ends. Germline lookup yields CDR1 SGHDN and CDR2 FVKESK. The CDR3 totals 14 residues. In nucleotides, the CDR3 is TGTGCCAGCAGCCCGAGTTCGGGTTACACTGAAGCTTTCTTT. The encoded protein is CASSPSSGYTEAFF.

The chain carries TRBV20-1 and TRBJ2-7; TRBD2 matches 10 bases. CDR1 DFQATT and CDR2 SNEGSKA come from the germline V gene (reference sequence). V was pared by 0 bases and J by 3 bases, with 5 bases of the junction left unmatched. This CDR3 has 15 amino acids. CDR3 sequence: CSARDWTSGYYEQYF. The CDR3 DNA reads TGCAGTGCTAGAGATTGGACTAGCGGATACTACGAGCAGTACTTC.

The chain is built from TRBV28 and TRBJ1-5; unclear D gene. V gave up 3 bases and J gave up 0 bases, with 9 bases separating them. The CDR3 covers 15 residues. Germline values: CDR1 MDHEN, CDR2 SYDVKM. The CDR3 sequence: CASSFSGDSNQPQHF. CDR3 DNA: TGTGCCAGCAGTTTTTCGGGTGATAGCAATCAGCCCCAGCATTTT. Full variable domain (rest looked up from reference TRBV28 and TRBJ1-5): DVKVTQSSRYLVKRTGEKVFLECVQDMDHENMFWYRQDPGLGLRLIYFSYDVKMKEKGDIPEGYSVSREKKERFSLILESASTNQTSMYLCASSFSGDSNQPQHFGDGTRLSIL.

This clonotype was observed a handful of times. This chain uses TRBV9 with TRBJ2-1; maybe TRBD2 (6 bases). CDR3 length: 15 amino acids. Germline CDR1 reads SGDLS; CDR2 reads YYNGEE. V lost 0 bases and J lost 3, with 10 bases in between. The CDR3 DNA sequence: TGTGCCAGCAGCGTAGTGACGGGAGTCTACAATGAGCAGTTCTTC. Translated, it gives CASSVVTGVYNEQFF.

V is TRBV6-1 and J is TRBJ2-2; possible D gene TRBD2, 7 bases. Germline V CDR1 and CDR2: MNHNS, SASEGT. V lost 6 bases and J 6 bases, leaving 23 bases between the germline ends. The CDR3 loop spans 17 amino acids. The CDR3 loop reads CASSRGAYKGSSGELFF. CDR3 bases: TGTGCCAGCAGCCGGGGGGCTTACAAGGGTTCGTCCGGGGAGCTGTTTTTT.

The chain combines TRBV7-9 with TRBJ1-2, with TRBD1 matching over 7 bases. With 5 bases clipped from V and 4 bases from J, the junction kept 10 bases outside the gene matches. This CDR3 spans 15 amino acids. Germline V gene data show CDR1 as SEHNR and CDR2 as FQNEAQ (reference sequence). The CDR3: CASSHGTATLYGYTF. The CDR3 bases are TGTGCCAGCAGCCACGGGACAGCGACTCTCTATGGCTACACCTTC.

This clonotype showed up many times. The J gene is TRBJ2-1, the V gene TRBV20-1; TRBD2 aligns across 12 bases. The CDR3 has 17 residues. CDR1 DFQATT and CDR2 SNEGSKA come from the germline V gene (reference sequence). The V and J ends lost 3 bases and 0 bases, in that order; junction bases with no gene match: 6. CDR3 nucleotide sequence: TGCAGTGCTAGTTCGCGGACTAGCGGGATCTCCTACAATGAGCAGTTCTTC. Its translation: CSASSRTSGISYNEQFF.

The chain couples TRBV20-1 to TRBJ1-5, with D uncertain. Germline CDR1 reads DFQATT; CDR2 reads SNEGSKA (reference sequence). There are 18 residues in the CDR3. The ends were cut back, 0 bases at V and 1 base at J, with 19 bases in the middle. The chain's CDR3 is CSARDPAAPARSNQPQHF. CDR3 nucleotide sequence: TGCAGTGCTAGAGATCCAGCAGCCCCCGCAAGGAGCAATCAGCCCCAGCATTTT.

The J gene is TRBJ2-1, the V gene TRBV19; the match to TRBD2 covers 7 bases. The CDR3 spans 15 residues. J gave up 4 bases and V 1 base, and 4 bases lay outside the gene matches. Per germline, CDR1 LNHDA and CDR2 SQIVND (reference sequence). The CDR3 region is CASSIGTRDYNEQFF. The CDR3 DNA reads TGTGCCAGTAGTATAGGGACTAGGGATTACAATGAGCAGTTCTTC.

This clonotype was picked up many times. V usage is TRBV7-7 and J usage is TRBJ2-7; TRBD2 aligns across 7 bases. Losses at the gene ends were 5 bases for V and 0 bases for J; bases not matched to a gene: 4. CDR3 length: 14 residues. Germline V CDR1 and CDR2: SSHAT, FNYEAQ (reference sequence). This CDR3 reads CASSPSGGSYEQYF. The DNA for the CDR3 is TGTGCCAGCAGCCCCTCGGGGGGCTCCTACGAGCAGTACTTC.

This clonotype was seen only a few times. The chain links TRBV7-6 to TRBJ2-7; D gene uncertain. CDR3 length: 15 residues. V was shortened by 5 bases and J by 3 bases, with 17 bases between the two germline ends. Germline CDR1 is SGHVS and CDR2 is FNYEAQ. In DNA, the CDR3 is TGTGCCAGCAGCCCCAGGACCCCCGACGGCTACGAGCAGTACTTC. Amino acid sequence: CASSPRTPDGYEQYF.

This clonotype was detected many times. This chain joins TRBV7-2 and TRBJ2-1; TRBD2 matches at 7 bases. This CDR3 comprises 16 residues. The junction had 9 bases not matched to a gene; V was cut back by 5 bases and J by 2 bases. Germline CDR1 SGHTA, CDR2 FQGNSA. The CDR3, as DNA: TGTGCCAGCAGCCACCGGAGCGGGACCCCCTACAATGAGCAGTTCTTC. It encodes CASSHRSGTPYNEQFF.